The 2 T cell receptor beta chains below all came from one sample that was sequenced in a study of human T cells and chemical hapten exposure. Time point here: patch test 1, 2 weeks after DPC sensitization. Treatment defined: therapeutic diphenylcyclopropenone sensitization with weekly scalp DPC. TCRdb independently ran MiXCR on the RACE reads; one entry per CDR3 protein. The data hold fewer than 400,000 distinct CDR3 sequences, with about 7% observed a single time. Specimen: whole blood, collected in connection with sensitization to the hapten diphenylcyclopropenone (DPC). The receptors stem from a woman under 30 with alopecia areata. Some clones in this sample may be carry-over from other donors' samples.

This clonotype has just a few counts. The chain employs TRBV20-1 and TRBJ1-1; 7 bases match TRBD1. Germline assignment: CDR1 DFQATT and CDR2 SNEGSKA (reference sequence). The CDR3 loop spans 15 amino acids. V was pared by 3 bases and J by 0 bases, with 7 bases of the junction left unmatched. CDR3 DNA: TGCAGTGCTAGGTCGGGACAGCACTTGAACACTGAAGCTTTCTTT. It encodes CSARSGQHLNTEAFF.

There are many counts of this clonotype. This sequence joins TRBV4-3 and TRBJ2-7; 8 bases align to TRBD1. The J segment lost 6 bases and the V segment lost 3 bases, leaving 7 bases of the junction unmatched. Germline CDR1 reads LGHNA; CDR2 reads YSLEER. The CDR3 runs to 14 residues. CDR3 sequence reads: CASSHARTGSEQYF. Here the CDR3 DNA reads TGCGCCAGCAGCCACGCTAGGACAGGGAGCGAGCAGTACTTC.